The TCR beta chain under discussion was sequenced for a study of cytomegalovirus exposure and HLA in healthy donors. Across the whole study: Later, an analysis reported that the 120 or so validation repertoires had used the same platform as the approximately 660 first-cohort repertoires.

To note about this clone: Its antigen is unknown.

Trimming shortened V by 7 bases and J by 8 bases, and 15 bases separated the two germline ends. The CDR3 is 13 residues long. Germline V gene sequence: CDR1 MNHEY, CDR2 SVGAGI. The donors belonged to the roughly 110-subject validation cohort, separate from the roughly 650-subject first cohort. Profiling relied on immunoSEQ multiplex PCR, and the TCRdb table lists in-frame clones only, not all of them. The sample contains under 100,000 clones, approximately 96% of which appear only once. Whole-study findings and limits: The study flagged some 170 TCR beta chains as cytomegalovirus-associated. Most TCR sequences were seen very rarely across donors, but some public TCRs occurred in many.

This receptor was identified in a young man in good health and CMV-seronegative. Sequenced sample: PBMCs. This chain uses TRBV6-5 with TRBJ2-1; tentative D call: TRBD1 (5 bases). The DNA of the CDR3 is TGTGCCAGCACCATGAGTGGACAATATGAGCAGTTCTTC. Encoded protein: CASTMSGQYEQFF.